These 22 T cell receptor beta chains were sequenced from one sample in a study of shared clonotypes between healthy human individuals. Sequencing used immunoSEQ multiplex PCR; TCRdb keeps in-frame clones, though not all of them. This table holds over 950,000 clones, approximately 80% found once. Sequencing input: memory CD4+ T cells from PBMCs. Subset here: CD45RA-negative fraction. The source of these receptors is a man between 18 and 35 years old in good health. Some clones in this sample may be carry-over from other donors' samples.

This CDR3 reads CASSPRGRMMNTEAFF. CDR3 DNA sequence: TGTGCCAGCTCACCCAGGGGGCGTATGATGAACACTGAAGCTTTCTTT. The rearrangement joins TRBV18 to TRBJ1-1; 8 bases line up with TRBD1. The V and J ends lost 3 bases and 0 bases, in that order; junction bases with no gene match: 6. CDR3 length: 16 residues. Germline lookup yields CDR1 KGHSH and CDR2 LQKENI.

With regard to this clone: This same CDR3 is encoded by further DNA sequences in the sample. The chain couples TRBV20-1 to TRBJ2-1; 7 bases fit TRBD1. The junction had 3 bases not matched to a gene; V was cut back by 6 bases and J by 7 bases. CDR1 is DFQATT, CDR2 SNEGSKA, per germline (reference sequence). CDR3 length: 11 residues. This chain's CDR3 is CSAWTGNEQFF. Here the CDR3 DNA reads TGCAGTGCGTGGACAGGAAATGAGCAGTTCTTC.

The rearrangement uses TRBV29-1 and TRBJ2-1; maybe TRBD2 (6 bases). The CDR3 contains 14 residues. Looked up from germline, CDR1 is SQVTM and CDR2 is ANQGSEA. V gave up 6 bases and J gave up 9 bases, with 21 bases separating them. CDR3 bases: TGCAGCGTCCCAATAGCGTCCTGGGGAGGTGAGCAGTTCTTC. Protein sequence: CSVPIASWGGEQFF.

The V and J genes are TRBV7-8 and TRBJ2-1; the D gene is possibly TRBD1 (5 bases). Germline V gene lookup returns CDR1 SGHVS and CDR2 FQNEAQ. The CDR3 is 16 amino acids. The V gene lost 0 bases and the J gene lost 5 bases, with 14 bases spanning the gap. The CDR3 spells CASSLAPKGIHNEQFF. The DNA for the CDR3 is TGTGCCAGCAGCTTAGCTCCGAAGGGGATTCACAATGAGCAGTTCTTC.

This clone appeared once. The genes are TRBV6-1 and TRBJ2-5, with 7 bases aligning to TRBD1. The CDR3 covers 15 residues. The V segment lost 4 bases and the J segment 3 bases; nucleotides outside the gene matches: 8. In germline, CDR1 is MNHNS, CDR2 SASEGT. In DNA form, the CDR3 reads TGTGCCAGCAGTGTGGGCAGGGGGACGGAAGAGACCCAGTACTTC. Its translation is CASSVGRGTEETQYF.

This clone showed up just once. No conserved phenylalanine or tryptophan is present at the end of the CDR3, so a read error is the likely explanation. It is unclear where the CDR3 begins or ends on the DNA, so no DNA is shown, and the CDR3 is as TCRdb lists it. The chain links TRBV6-5 to TRBJ1-2. Germline V lookup: CDR1 MNHEY, CDR2 SVGAGI. The CDR3 length equals 11 residues, ends included. The CDR3 reads CASSYHNGNSY.

The V and J genes are TRBV15 and TRBJ1-1; perhaps TRBD1 as D (5 bases). The CDR3 has 13 residues. Germline V lookup: CDR1 LNHNV, CDR2 YYDKDF (reference sequence). Between the trimmed V and J ends, which lost 5 bases and 6 bases, there was a span of 13 bases. CDR3 coding DNA: TGTGCCACCAGCGTGGACCCGGGGGCTGAAGCTTTCTTT. Protein: CATSVDPGAEAFF.

V gene TRBV7-9 combines with J gene TRBJ1-2; no clear D. Per germline, CDR1 SEHNR and CDR2 FQNEAQ (reference sequence). The V and J ends lost 8 bases and 5 bases respectively, with 18 bases between them. The CDR3 covers 14 residues. CDR3 residues: CASSKVSEGYGYTF. The CDR3 nucleotides are TGTGCCAGCTCTAAAGTATCAGAAGGTTATGGCTACACCTTC.

V usage is TRBV7-9 and J usage is TRBJ1-1; no reliable D call. The CDR3 runs to 14 residues. Germline-derived CDR1 and CDR2 are SEHNR and FQNEAQ (reference sequence). With 5 bases removed from V and 6 bases from J, the gap between germline ends came to 16 bases. As DNA, the CDR3 is TGTGCCAGCAGCCCCACCACACTGGACGCTGAAGCTTTCTTT. Its translation is CASSPTTLDAEAFF.

This rearrangement joins TRBV7-6 to TRBJ2-6; D not resolved. Trimming stripped 2 bases from V and 4 bases from J, with 9 bases between. CDR3 length: 15 amino acids. Germline V gene sequence: CDR1 SGHVS, CDR2 FNYEAQ. This chain's CDR3 is CASSLQQSGANVLTF. In nucleotides, the CDR3 is TGTGCCAGCAGCTTACAACAGTCCGGGGCCAACGTCCTGACTTTC.

CDR3 nucleotide sequence: TGTGCCAGCAGCCAAGGGCTGAGGTTGACCGGGGAGCTGTTTTTT. It specifies CASSQGLRLTGELFF. The chain recombines TRBV4-2 with TRBJ2-2; D unclear. This CDR3 spans 15 amino acids. Trimming removed 1 base at V and 5 bases at J, with 11 bases between. The V gene's germline CDR1 is LGHNA and CDR2 YNFKEQ.

Here the CDR3 DNA reads TGTGCCAGCAGCTTCTTTACTCCCTCTGGGGCCAACGTCCTGACTTTC. It encodes CASSFFTPSGANVLTF. The chain is built from TRBV5-8 and TRBJ2-6; D is uncertain. With 2 bases removed from V and 0 bases from J, the gap between germline ends came to 9 bases. This CDR3 spans 16 amino acids. Germline loops: CDR1 SGHTS, CDR2 YDEGEE.

V is TRBV7-6 and J is TRBJ1-1; D call uncertain. V lost 1 base and J 3 bases, leaving 12 bases between the germline ends. CDR3 length: 15 amino acids. Per germline, CDR1 SGHVS and CDR2 FNYEAQ. DNA for the CDR3: TGTGCCAGCAGCTTAGAGAAACTGACCTACACTGAAGCTTTCTTT. Amino acid sequence: CASSLEKLTYTEAFF.

This clone was picked up a small number of times. The chain combines TRBV4-2 with TRBJ2-5; 7 bases are a match to TRBD1. Judging by the DNA end, TRBJ2-7 fits better; the J call may be wrong. The CDR3 has 14 residues. The V gene's germline CDR1 is LGHNA and CDR2 YNFKEQ. The CDR3 DNA reads TGTGCCAGCAGCCAAGATCGTGGACAGGACGAGCAGTACTTC. Protein sequence: CASSQDRGQDEQYF.

The chain is built from TRBV7-2 and TRBJ2-3, with D possibly being TRBD1 (5 bases). Germline V gene data show CDR1 as SGHTA and CDR2 as FQGNSA. The CDR3 totals 15 residues. V lost 1 base, J lost 2 bases, and 10 bases lay in between. The DNA for the CDR3 is TGTGCCAGCAGCTTAGGAAGACAGTTCACAGATACGCAGTATTTT. Residues: CASSLGRQFTDTQYF. Full variable domain (outside the CDR3, taken from reference TRBV7-2 and TRBJ2-3): GAGVSQSPSNKVTEKGKDVELRCDPISGHTALYWYRQSLGQGLEFLIYFQGNSAPDKSGLPSDRFSAERTGGSVSTLTIQRTQQEDSAVYLCASSLGRQFTDTQYFGPGTRLTVL.

V and J are TRBV6-1 and TRBJ2-3; D may be TRBD2 (6 bases). Trimming took 6 bases from V and 3 from J, leaving 16 bases between them. This CDR3 has 15 amino acids. CDR1 MNHNS and CDR2 SASEGT come from the germline V gene. CDR3 protein: CASRTGTGGTDTQYF. The CDR3 nucleotides read TGTGCCAGCAGAACCGGGACCGGGGGTACAGATACGCAGTATTTT.

This chain joins TRBV18 and TRBJ1-2; D gene unclear. CDR3 length equals 13 residues. The ends were cut back, 1 base at V and 6 bases at J, with 9 bases in the middle. Germline CDR1 is KGHSH and CDR2 is LQKENI. The CDR3: CASSPRLLDGYTF. CDR3 sequence (DNA): TGTGCCAGCTCACCACGATTACTAGATGGCTACACCTTC.

The V gene is TRBV7-2, the J gene TRBJ2-3, with 9 bases lining up with TRBD1. Germline V lookup: CDR1 SGHTA, CDR2 FQGNSA. V lost 5 bases, J lost 4 bases, and 10 bases stayed unmatched. The CDR3 length is 16 residues. This chain's CDR3 is CASSPYPGQGADTQYF. DNA for the CDR3: TGTGCCAGCAGCCCATATCCGGGACAGGGTGCAGATACGCAGTATTTT. Full variable domain (remainder filled in from reference TRBV7-2 and TRBJ2-3): GAGVSQSPSNKVTEKGKDVELRCDPISGHTALYWYRQSLGQGLEFLIYFQGNSAPDKSGLPSDRFSAERTGGSVSTLTIQRTQQEDSAVYLCASSPYPGQGADTQYFGPGTRLTVL.

The genes are TRBV21-1 and TRBJ2-6. TRBV21-1 is labeled a pseudogene. There are 14 residues in the CDR3. As DNA, the CDR3 is TGTGCCAGCAGCATGGGCGGCGGGGCCAACGTCCTGACTTTC. Its protein product is CASSMGGGANVLTF.

This clone showed up just a few times. V and J are TRBV5-5 and TRBJ1-2; D possibly corresponds to TRBD1 (6 bases). Germline V lookup: CDR1 SGHKS, CDR2 YYEKEE (reference sequence). The CDR3 runs 16 residues. V lost 2 bases and J lost 2, with 16 bases in between. CDR3 sequence (DNA): TGTGCCAGCAGCTTATGGGGGGCGGTGTGGAACTATGGCTACACCTTC. Translating gives CASSLWGAVWNYGYTF.

The V and J genes are TRBV6-4 and TRBJ1-4, with D unclear. The CDR3 covers 18 residues. Germline assignment: CDR1 MRHNA and CDR2 SNTAGT. The germline V and J ends were trimmed by 8 bases and 0 bases, with 22 bases remaining between them. Here the CDR3 DNA reads TGTGCCAGCTGCCCCATTGAAATATATAAGGCAACTAATGAAAAACTGTTTTTT. It is translated as CASCPIEIYKATNEKLFF.

The chain joins TRBV4-3 to TRBJ2-1, with 16 bases lining up with TRBD2. Germline V gives CDR1 LGHNA, CDR2 YSLEER. There are 18 residues in the CDR3. After removal of 0 bases from V and 5 bases from J, the junction contained 4 bases not matched to a gene. CDR3 protein: CASSQDGTSGRANNEQFF. The CDR3 coding sequence is TGCGCCAGCAGCCAAGACGGGACTAGCGGGAGGGCCAACAATGAGCAGTTCTTC.